The rows below give T cell receptor beta chains drawn from one sample of a study of post-analysis software for immune sequencing data. In TCRdb, the PCR reads were re-called with MiXCR into one record per CDR3 protein. The table has some 800,000 distinct CDR3 sequences, under 60% seen once. Sequencing was carried out using blood. The source of these receptors is a girl aged 5 to 17 with multiple sclerosis. Both conserved end residues are part of each CDR3. The size of a clone is reported for some rows only, either as once, few or many, or as a class for expanded clones.

v_call clone_size cdr3_length cdr3_aa
TRBV7-9 - 13 CASSPQGAYEQFF
TRBV12-3/TRBV12-4 - 15 CASSILSGIYNEQFF
TRBV5-1 - 17 CASSLVPRQGSNEKLFF
TRBV2 - 14 CASTSDRGGDTQYF
TRBV6-5 few 14 CASKGKFGGDEQYF
TRBV12-3/TRBV12-4 few 15 CASRVRGRGDTEAFF
TRBV4-2 - 16 CASSQARGGTNEKLFF
TRBV7-9 few 16 CASSLAVGGTTDTQYF
TRBV29-1 - 13 CSVGDYSGVEQFF
TRBV29-1 - 17 CSVEFGGGAPIQETQYF
TRBV6-6 few 14 CASILGQANYGYTF
TRBV15 - 16 CATSRDSGARTDTQYF
TRBV7-6 - 15 CARSLGTVPFDTQYF
TRBV5-1 few 15 CASSTDRNHNSPLHF
TRBV20-1 - 15 CSASPAGGLAGELFF
TRBV28 - 16 CASSLYQGAAKNIQYF
TRBV3-1 - 14 CASSPRTDNTEAFF
TRBV12-3/TRBV12-4 - 12 CASSPGIGGYTF
TRBV7-8 - 15 CASSSTGALNTEAFF
TRBV5-1 - 14 CASSLSGSINEQFF
TRBV18 many 13 CASSPTGRETQYF
TRBV7-2 - 14 CASSLEQFTYEQYF
TRBV6-1 - 15 CASSEGAGGWETQYF
TRBV10-3 few 13 CAPAGTGENIQYF
TRBV10-3 - 15 CAITQTGTDSYEQYF
TRBV6-5 - 14 CASSYSELQETQYF
TRBV5-1 few 17 CASSLVASGSSYNEQFF
TRBV5-6 - 15 CASRDGDRSFYEQYF
TRBV20-1 few 13 CSAIEGHLYEQYF
TRBV27 few 11 CASILGGEQFF
TRBV5-6 few 15 CASSLQGGANYGYTF
TRBV6-1 few 16 CASSELTGLSNQPQHF
TRBV20-1 - 17 CSATEMVAGGSRDEQFF
TRBV29-1 - 13 CSAQQGERTEAFF
TRBV20-1 few 13 CSARGQGSETQYF
TRBV7-9 - 13 CASSPWDRDEAFF
TRBV12-3/TRBV12-4 - 15 CASSQTSGGNNEQFF
TRBV7-2 few 15 CASSLIGTTNYGYTF
TRBV20-1 few 16 CSATAEYSIPHNEQFF
TRBV27 - 15 CAGSYTGAHYNEQFF
TRBV20-1 few 11 CSARPGLTQHF
TRBV20-1 - 15 CSARAPGLAGNEQFF
TRBV7-3 - 15 CASSLFNGLASEQYF
TRBV5-1 - 16 CASSLSKLGQGNEQFF
TRBV29-1 few 13 CSVEEGGDYGYTF
TRBV5-1 few 14 CASRSGPSYYEQYF
TRBV5-1 - 12 CASSQDRSEQYF
TRBV12-3/TRBV12-4 once 18 CASGSSTPGWAQGYEQYF
TRBV7-3 few 17 CASSSHASGTSTDTQYF
TRBV20-1 - 13 CSASAGEGQPQHF
TRBV6-5 - 14 CASRPGTGNQPQHF
TRBV9 - 15 CASSVYGDSAYGYTF
TRBV7-3 once 15 CASSIGGGSRDEQFF
TRBV5-1 - 15 CASSLESGRKEKLFF